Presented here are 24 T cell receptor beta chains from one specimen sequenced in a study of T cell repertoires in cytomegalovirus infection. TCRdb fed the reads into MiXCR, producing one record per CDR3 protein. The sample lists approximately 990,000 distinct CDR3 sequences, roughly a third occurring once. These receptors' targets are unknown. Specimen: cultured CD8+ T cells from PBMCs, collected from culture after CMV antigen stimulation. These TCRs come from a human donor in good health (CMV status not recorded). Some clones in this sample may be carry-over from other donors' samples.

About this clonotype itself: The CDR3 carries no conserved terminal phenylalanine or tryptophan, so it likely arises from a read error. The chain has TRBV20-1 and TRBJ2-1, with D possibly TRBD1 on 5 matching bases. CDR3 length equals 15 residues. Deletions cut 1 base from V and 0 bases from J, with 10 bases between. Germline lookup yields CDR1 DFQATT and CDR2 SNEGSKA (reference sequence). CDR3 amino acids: CSARARAGSYNEQFS. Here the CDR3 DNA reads TGCAGTGCTAGAGCCAGGGCAGGCTCCTACAATGAGCAGTTCTCC.

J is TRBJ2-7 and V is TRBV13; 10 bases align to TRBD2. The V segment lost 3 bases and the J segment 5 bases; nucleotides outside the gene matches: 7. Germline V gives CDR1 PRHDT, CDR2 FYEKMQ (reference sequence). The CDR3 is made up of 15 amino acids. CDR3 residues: CASSFRAGGRHEQYF. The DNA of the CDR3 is TGTGCCAGCAGCTTTCGAGCGGGGGGGCGCCACGAGCAGTACTTC.

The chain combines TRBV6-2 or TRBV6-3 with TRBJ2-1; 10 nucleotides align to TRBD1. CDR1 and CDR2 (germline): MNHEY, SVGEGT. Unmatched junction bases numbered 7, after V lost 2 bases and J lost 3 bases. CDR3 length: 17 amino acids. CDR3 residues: CASSYLRQGAGYNEQFF. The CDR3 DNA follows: TGTGCCAGCAGTTACCTTCGACAGGGGGCGGGCTACAATGAGCAGTTCTTC.

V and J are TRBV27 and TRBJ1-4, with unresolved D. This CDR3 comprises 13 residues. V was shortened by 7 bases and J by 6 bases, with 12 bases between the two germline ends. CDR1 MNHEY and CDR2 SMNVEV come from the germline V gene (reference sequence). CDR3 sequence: CASKSGKYEKLFF. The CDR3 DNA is TGTGCCAGCAAATCCGGGAAGTATGAAAAACTGTTTTTT. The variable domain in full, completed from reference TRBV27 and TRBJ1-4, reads EAQVTQNPRYLITVTGKKLTVTCSQNMNHEYMSWYRQDPGLGLRQIYYSMNVEVTDKGDVPEGYKVSRKEKRNFPLILESPSPNQTSLYFCASKSGKYEKLFFGSGTQLSVL.

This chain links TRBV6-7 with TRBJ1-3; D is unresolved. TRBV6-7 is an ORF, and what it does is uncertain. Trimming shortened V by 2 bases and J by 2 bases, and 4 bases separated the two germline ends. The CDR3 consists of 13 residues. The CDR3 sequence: CASSYGPGNTIYF. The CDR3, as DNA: TGTGCCAGCAGTTACGGGCCTGGAAACACCATATATTTT.

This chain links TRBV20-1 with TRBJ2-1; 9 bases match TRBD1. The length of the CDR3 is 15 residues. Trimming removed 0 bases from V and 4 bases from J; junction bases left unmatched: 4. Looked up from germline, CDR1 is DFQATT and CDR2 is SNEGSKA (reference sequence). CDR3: CSARDIGQGYNEQFF. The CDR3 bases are TGCAGTGCTAGAGATATTGGACAGGGGTACAATGAGCAGTTCTTC.

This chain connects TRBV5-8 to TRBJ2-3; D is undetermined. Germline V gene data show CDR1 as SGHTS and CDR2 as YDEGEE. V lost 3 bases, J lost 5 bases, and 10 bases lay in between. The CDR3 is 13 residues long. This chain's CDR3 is CASSSAYVDTQYF. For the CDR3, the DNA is TGTGCCAGCAGCTCAGCTTATGTAGATACGCAGTATTTT.

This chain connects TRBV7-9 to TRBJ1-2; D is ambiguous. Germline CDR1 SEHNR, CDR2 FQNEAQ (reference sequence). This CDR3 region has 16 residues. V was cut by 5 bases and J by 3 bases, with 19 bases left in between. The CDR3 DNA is TGTGCCAGCAGCCCGCGAGAAGAGTATCCCGACTATGGCTACACCTTC. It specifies CASSPREEYPDYGYTF.

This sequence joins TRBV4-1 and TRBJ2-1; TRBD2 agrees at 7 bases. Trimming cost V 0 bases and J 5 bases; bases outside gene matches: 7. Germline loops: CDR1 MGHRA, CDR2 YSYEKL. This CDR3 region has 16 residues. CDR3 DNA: TGCGCCAGCAGCCAAGATCAAGGACTAGGGAACAATGAGCAGTTCTTC. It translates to CASSQDQGLGNNEQFF.

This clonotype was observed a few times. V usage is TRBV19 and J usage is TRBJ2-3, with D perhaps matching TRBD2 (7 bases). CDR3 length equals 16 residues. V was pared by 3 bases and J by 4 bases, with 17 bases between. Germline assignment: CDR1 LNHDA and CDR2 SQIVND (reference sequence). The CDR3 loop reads CASSIPKGGGADTQYF. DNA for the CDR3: TGTGCCAGTAGTATCCCCAAGGGGGGGGGAGCAGATACGCAGTATTTT.

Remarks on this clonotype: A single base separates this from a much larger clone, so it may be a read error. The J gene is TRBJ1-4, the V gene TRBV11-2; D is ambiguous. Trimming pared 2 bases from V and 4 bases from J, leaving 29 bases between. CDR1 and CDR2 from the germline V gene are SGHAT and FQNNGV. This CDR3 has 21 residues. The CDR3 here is CASSLTRRAQTHLTGNEKLFF. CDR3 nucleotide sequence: TGTGCCAGCAGCTTAACCCGCCGAGCCCAGACTCACCTGACTGGTAATGAAAAACTGTTTTTT.

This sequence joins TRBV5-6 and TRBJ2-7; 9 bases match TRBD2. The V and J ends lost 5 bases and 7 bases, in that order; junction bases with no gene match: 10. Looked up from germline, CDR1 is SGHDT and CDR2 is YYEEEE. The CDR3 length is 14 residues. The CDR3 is CASSPGLAMQEQYF. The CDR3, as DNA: TGTGCCAGCAGTCCGGGACTAGCTATGCAAGAGCAGTACTTC. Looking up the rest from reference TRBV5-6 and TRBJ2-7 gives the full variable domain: DAGVTQSPTHLIKTRGQQVTLRCSPKSGHDTVSWYQQALGQGPQFIFQYYEEEERQRGNFPDRFSGHQFPNYSSELNVNALLLGDSALYLCASSPGLAMQEQYFGPGTRLTVT.

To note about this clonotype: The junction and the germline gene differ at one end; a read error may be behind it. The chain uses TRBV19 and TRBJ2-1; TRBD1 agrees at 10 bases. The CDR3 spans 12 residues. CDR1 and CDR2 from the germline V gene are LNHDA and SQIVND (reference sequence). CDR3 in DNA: TGTGTCAGTAGCCCCGGGACAGGGGAATCGTTCTTC. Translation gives CVSSPGTGESFF.

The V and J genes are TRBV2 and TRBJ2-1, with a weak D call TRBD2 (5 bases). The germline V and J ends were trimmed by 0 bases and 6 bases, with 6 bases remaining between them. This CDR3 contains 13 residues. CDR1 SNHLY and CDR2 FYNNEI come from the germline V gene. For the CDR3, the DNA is TGTGCCAGCAGTGAAGCGGGAGTCAATGAGCAGTTCTTC. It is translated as CASSEAGVNEQFF.

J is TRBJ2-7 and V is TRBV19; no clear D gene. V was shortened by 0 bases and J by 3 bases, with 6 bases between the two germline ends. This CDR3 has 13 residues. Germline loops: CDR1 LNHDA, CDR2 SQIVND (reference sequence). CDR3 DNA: TGTGCCAGTAGTATAGATCTCAGCTACGAGCAGTACGTC. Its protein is CASSIDLSYEQYV.

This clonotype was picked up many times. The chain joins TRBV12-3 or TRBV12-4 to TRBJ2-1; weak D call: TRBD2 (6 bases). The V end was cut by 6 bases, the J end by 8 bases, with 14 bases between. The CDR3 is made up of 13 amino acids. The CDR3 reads CASSLTTSYEQFF. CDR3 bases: TGTGCCAGCAGCTTGACGACTAGTTATGAGCAGTTCTTC.

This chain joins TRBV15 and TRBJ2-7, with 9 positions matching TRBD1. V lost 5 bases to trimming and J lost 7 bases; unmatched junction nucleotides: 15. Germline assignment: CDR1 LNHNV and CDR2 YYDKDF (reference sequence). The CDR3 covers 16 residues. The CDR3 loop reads CATSPEGGTGRMEQYF. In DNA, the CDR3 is TGTGCCACCAGCCCAGAGGGAGGGACAGGGAGAATGGAGCAGTACTTC. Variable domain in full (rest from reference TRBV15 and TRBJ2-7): DAMVIQNPRYQVTQFGKPVTLSCSQTLNHNVMYWYQQKSSQAPKLLFHYYDKDFNNEADTPDNFQSRRPNTSFCFLDIRSPGLGDTAMYLCATSPEGGTGRMEQYFGPGTRLTVT.

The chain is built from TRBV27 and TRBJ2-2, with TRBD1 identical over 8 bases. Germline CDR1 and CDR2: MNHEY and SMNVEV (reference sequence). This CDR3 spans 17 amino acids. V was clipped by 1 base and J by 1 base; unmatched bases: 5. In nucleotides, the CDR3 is TGTGCCAGCAGTTTATGGGGGACAGGTGTGAACACCGGGGAGCTGTTTTTT. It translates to CASSLWGTGVNTGELFF.

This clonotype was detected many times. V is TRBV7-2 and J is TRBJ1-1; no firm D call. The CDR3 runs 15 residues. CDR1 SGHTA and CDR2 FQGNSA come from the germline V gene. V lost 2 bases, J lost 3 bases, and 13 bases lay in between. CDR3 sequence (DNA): TGTGCCAGCAGCTTACGGCCTCTCCTGGACACTGAAGCTTTCTTT. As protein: CASSLRPLLDTEAFF. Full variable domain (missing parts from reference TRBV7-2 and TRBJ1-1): GAGVSQSPSNKVTEKGKDVELRCDPISGHTALYWYRQSLGQGLEFLIYFQGNSAPDKSGLPSDRFSAERTGGSVSTLTIQRTQQEDSAVYLCASSLRPLLDTEAFFGQGTRLTVV.

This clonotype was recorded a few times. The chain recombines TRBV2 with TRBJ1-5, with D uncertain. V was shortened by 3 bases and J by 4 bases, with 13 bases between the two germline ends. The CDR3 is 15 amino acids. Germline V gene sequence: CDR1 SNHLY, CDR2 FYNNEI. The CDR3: CASSDLTTPNQPQHF. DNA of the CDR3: TGTGCCAGCAGTGATCTGACTACCCCGAATCAGCCCCAGCATTTT. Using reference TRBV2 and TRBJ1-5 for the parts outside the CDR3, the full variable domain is EPEVTQTPSHQVTQMGQEVILRCVPISNHLYFYWYRQILGQKVEFLVSFYNNEISEKSEIFDDQFSVERPDGSNFTLKIRSTKLEDSAMYFCASSDLTTPNQPQHFGDGTRLSIL.

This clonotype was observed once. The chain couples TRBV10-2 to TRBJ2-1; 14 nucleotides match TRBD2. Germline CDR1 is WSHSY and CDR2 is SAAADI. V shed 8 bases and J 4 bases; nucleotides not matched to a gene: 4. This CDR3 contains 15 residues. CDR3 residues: CASHGTSGGYNEQFF. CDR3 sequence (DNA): TGCGCCAGCCATGGGACTAGCGGGGGATACAATGAGCAGTTCTTC.

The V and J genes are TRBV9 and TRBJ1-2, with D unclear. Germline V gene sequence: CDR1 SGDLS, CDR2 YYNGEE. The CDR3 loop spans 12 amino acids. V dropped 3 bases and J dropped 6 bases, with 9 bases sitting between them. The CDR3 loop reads CASSGPKDGYTF. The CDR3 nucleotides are TGTGCCAGCAGCGGACCTAAGGATGGCTACACCTTC.

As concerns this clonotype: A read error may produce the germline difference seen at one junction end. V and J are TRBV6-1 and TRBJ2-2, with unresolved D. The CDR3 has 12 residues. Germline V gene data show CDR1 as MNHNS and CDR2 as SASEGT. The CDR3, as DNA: TGTGCCAGCGGTGAACGCCCAGGGGAGCTGTTTTTT. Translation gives CASGERPGELFF.

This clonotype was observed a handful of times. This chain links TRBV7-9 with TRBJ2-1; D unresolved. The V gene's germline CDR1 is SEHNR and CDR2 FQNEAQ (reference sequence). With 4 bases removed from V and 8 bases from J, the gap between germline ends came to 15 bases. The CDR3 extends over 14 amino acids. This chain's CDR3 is CASSSMRPAHEQFF. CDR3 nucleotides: TGTGCCAGCAGCTCTATGCGACCAGCCCATGAGCAGTTCTTC.